The 25 T cell receptor beta chains in this list originate from one sample, sequenced in a study of yellow fever vaccine responses in identical twins. MiXCR was run by TCRdb on the RT-PCR reads, yielding one entry per CDR3 protein. The top ten clones hold about 4% of a sample with approximately 2,000 distinct CDR3 sequences, just under 7.5% of them seen once. The material sequenced was T cells from blood (PBMCs), unsorted or a sorted subset (not recorded which), taken approximately 25 months after vaccination. The source of these receptors is a woman aged 18-30 years who received the yellow fever vaccine.

This clonotype has only a few counts. This chain uses TRBV10-3 with TRBJ2-6; possible D gene TRBD2, 5 bases. CDR3 length equals 16 residues. V dropped 3 bases and J dropped 0 bases, with 9 bases sitting between them. Germline CDR1 and CDR2: ENHRY and SYGVKD. CDR3 DNA: TGTGCCATCAGTGATGTCGGGGTCTCTGGGGCCAACGTCCTGACTTTC. Translating gives CAISDVGVSGANVLTF.

In this sample, this clonotype turned up a few times. One junction end does not reproduce the germline sequence, and a read error may be involved. This sequence joins TRBV7-9 and TRBJ2-5; D call uncertain. Germline-derived CDR1 and CDR2 are SEHNR and FQNEAQ (reference sequence). CDR3 length equals 13 residues. CDR3 DNA: TGTGCCAGCAGCTTTCCTCAACAAGGGACCCAGTACTTC. Translating gives CASSFPQQGTQYF.

V is TRBV12-3 or TRBV12-4 and J is TRBJ2-2; no clear D. This CDR3 is 13 amino acids long. The V end lost 1 base, the J end lost 7 bases, and 7 bases lay between the germline ends. This CDR3 reads CASSLGLIGELFF. The CDR3 region has the DNA TGTGCCAGCAGTTTAGGTCTTATCGGGGAGCTGTTTTTT.

This clonotype occurred a few times. The chain recombines TRBV29-1 with TRBJ2-3; tentatively, D is TRBD2 (5 bases). V shed 4 bases and J shed 6 bases, with 17 bases lying between them. The CDR3 loop spans 14 amino acids. Germline V gene sequence: CDR1 SQVTM, CDR2 ANQGSEA. The CDR3 region is CSVGEVSAVDTQYF. In nucleotides, the CDR3 is TGCAGCGTTGGGGAAGTATCAGCGGTCGATACGCAGTATTTT.

A few counts support this clonotype. V gene TRBV6-8 combines with J gene TRBJ2-7; D ambiguous. Trimming removed 2 bases at V and 2 bases at J, with 7 bases between. The CDR3 is 13 amino acids. CDR1 MNHGY and CDR2 SAAAGT come from the germline V gene. The CDR3 loop is CASSYGLAYEQYF. The CDR3 region has the DNA TGTGCCAGCAGTTACGGCTTAGCCTACGAGCAGTACTTC.

This clonotype is medium-sized (0.01 to 0.1%). The chain uses TRBV29-1 and TRBJ2-7; perhaps TRBD2 as D (5 bases). The ends were cut back, 2 bases at V and 0 bases at J, with 14 bases in the middle. This CDR3 has 15 residues. The V gene's germline CDR1 is SQVTM and CDR2 ANQGSEA. CDR3 nucleotide sequence: TGCAGCGTTGAATTCCGGGGTCAAAGCTCCTACGAGCAGTACTTC. This gives the protein CSVEFRGQSSYEQYF.

This clonotype came up a few times. The rearrangement joins TRBV13 to TRBJ2-3, with 13 bases matching TRBD2. This CDR3 is built from 15 residues. V dropped 5 bases and J dropped 3; count of bases not matched to a gene: 2. Germline V CDR1 and CDR2: PRHDT, FYEKMQ (reference sequence). CDR3 region: CASSGLAGETDTQYF. The CDR3 DNA follows: TGTGCCAGCAGCGGACTAGCGGGGGAAACAGATACGCAGTATTTT.

This clonotype came up once. The J gene is TRBJ1-4, the V gene TRBV15; D remains ambiguous. This CDR3 has 14 amino acids. Looked up from germline, CDR1 is LNHNV and CDR2 is YYDKDF (reference sequence). V lost 5 bases and J lost 8, with 15 bases in between. The CDR3 nucleotides are TGTGCCACCAGCTTGCAAACCATGGGCGAAAAACTGTTTTTT. Translated: CATSLQTMGEKLFF.

This clonotype was detected only a few times. V and J are TRBV28 and TRBJ1-1; TRBD1 agrees at 7 bases. The CDR3 has 11 residues. Germline lookup yields CDR1 MDHEN and CDR2 SYDVKM. V shed 4 bases, J shed 10 bases, and the junction held 3 bases outside the gene matches. DNA of the CDR3: TGTGCCAGCAGTTCCAGGGGGAGAGCTTTCTTT. Translating it yields CASSSRGRAFF. The full variable domain, in which reference TRBV28 and TRBJ1-1 provide the parts outside the CDR3, is DVKVTQSSRYLVKRTGEKVFLECVQDMDHENMFWYRQDPGLGLRLIYFSYDVKMKEKGDIPEGYSVSREKKERFSLILESASTNQTSMYLCASSSRGRAFFGQGTRLTVV.

This rearrangement joins TRBV7-6 to TRBJ1-5, with D unresolved. The CDR3 spans 15 residues. Germline V gene data show CDR1 as SGHVS and CDR2 as FNYEAQ. With 2 bases removed from V and 1 base from J, the gap between germline ends came to 9 bases. The CDR3 loop reads CASSLMRGSNQPQHF. CDR3 sequence (DNA): TGTGCCAGCAGCTTAATGCGGGGAAGCAATCAGCCCCAGCATTTT.

This chain's CDR3 is CASSYERWAAFSGANVLTF. For the CDR3, the DNA is TGTGCCAGCAGTTATGAGAGGTGGGCTGCGTTCTCTGGGGCCAACGTCCTGACTTTC. V and J are TRBV6-2 or TRBV6-3 and TRBJ2-6; no reliable D call. The germline V and J ends were trimmed by 3 bases and 0 bases, with 18 bases remaining between them. Germline V CDR1 and CDR2: MNHEY, SVGEGT. This CDR3 region has 19 residues.

By sample share, this clonotype is medium-sized. This chain connects TRBV7-2 to TRBJ2-7, with 11 bases fitting TRBD2. CDR1 is SGHTA, CDR2 FQGNSA, per germline. Trimming cost V 1 base and J 2 bases; bases outside gene matches: 1. The CDR3 consists of 15 residues. CDR3 in amino acids: CASSLVAGGTYEQYF. In DNA, the CDR3 is TGTGCCAGCAGCTTAGTAGCGGGGGGGACCTACGAGCAGTACTTC. Based on the CDR3 plus reference TRBV7-2 and TRBJ2-7, the full variable domain is GAGVSQSPSNKVTEKGKDVELRCDPISGHTALYWYRQSLGQGLEFLIYFQGNSAPDKSGLPSDRFSAERTGGSVSTLTIQRTQQEDSAVYLCASSLVAGGTYEQYFGPGTRLTVT.

In this sample, this clonotype turned up a few times. This sequence joins TRBV28 and TRBJ2-2, with D possibly called TRBD1 or TRBD2 (6 bases each). Germline lookup yields CDR1 MDHEN and CDR2 SYDVKM. V was trimmed by 10 bases and J by 2 bases, leaving 23 bases between them. This CDR3 has 17 residues. This CDR3 reads CATKPGVQGGNTGELFF. CDR3 nucleotides: TGTGCCACTAAACCAGGTGTACAGGGAGGAAACACCGGGGAGCTGTTTTTT.

This clonotype occurred a few times. V is TRBV11-1 and J is TRBJ2-1; D remains ambiguous. The germline CDR1 and CDR2 sequences are SGHAT and FQDESV (reference sequence). V lost 2 bases to trimming and J lost 8 bases, with 10 bases between them. This CDR3 contains 13 residues. The DNA of the CDR3 is TGTGCCAGCAGCTTAAAGAGGATTGATGAGCAGTTCTTC. Its protein is CASSLKRIDEQFF.

The chain recombines TRBV19 with TRBJ1-1, with 7 bases aligning to TRBD1. V was pared by 5 bases and J by 0 bases, with 6 bases of the junction left unmatched. The germline V gene encodes CDR1 LNHDA and CDR2 SQIVND (reference sequence). The CDR3 runs 15 residues. Here the CDR3 DNA reads TGTGCCAGTAGTTTACCGGGACAGATGAACACTGAAGCTTTCTTT. Encoded protein: CASSLPGQMNTEAFF.

The chain links TRBV10-1 to TRBJ1-6; possibly TRBD1 for D (6 bases). Germline V gives CDR1 WNHNN, CDR2 SYGVQD (reference sequence). This CDR3 comprises 15 residues. Trimming took off 7 bases at V and 7 bases at J, with 17 bases between the two ends. CDR3 sequence: CASKRDTSRNSPLHF. CDR3 DNA: TGCGCCAGCAAGCGGGACACCTCGAGGAATTCACCCCTCCACTTT.

The chain carries TRBV4-2 and TRBJ1-1, with 7 bases aligning to TRBD1. The germline V gene has CDR1 LGHNA and CDR2 YNFKEQ. Losses at the gene ends were 4 bases for V and 5 bases for J; bases not matched to a gene: 10. CDR3 size: 15 residues. CDR3 DNA sequence: TGTGCCAGCAGCCCGCAGGACAGGCCGGGGACTGAAGCTTTCTTT. This encodes CASSPQDRPGTEAFF.

By sample share, this clonotype is medium-sized. The rearrangement uses TRBV4-1 and TRBJ2-5, with D unclear. CDR1 MGHRA and CDR2 YSYEKL come from the germline V gene. This CDR3 is 15 amino acids long. The ends were cut back, 4 bases at V and 2 bases at J, with 14 bases in the middle. CDR3 protein: CASSLWAAGQETQYF. In nucleotides, the CDR3 is TGCGCCAGCAGCCTCTGGGCCGCCGGGCAAGAGACCCAGTACTTC.

This clonotype appeared a few times. V gene TRBV10-3 combines with J gene TRBJ2-3; 11 bases align to TRBD2. This CDR3 is built from 16 residues. Germline CDR1 ENHRY, CDR2 SYGVKD. Trimming took 3 bases from V and 6 from J; bases not matched to a gene: 8. Written as DNA, the CDR3 is TGTGCCATCAGTGAACCGACTAGCGGGAAGGCGGATACGCAGTATTTT. Protein: CAISEPTSGKADTQYF.

The chain links TRBV15 to TRBJ2-1, with TRBD1 matching over 9 bases. J gave up 4 bases and V 5 bases, and 6 bases lay outside the gene matches. CDR3 length: 15 residues. Germline V gives CDR1 LNHNV, CDR2 YYDKDF (reference sequence). CDR3 residues: CATSSGGTGYNEQFF. The CDR3 DNA reads TGTGCCACCAGCTCAGGCGGGACAGGGTACAATGAGCAGTTCTTC.

This clonotype is labeled as large. V usage is TRBV4-2 and J usage is TRBJ1-6, with D hard to call. Germline V gives CDR1 LGHNA, CDR2 YNFKEQ. V gave up 7 bases and J gave up 14 bases, with 21 bases separating them. The CDR3 spans 14 residues. The CDR3 sequence is CASIPEGPQATLHF. Written as DNA, the CDR3 is TGTGCCAGCATCCCGGAAGGACCCCAAGCAACCCTCCACTTT.

J is TRBJ1-2 and V is TRBV10-3; perhaps TRBD1 as D (5 bases). The CDR3 extends over 13 amino acids. From germline, CDR1 is ENHRY and CDR2 SYGVKD. Trimming stripped 2 bases from V and 4 bases from J, with 8 bases between. The chain's CDR3 is CAISEEGTYGYTF. The CDR3 DNA follows: TGTGCCATCAGTGAGGAGGGGACCTATGGCTACACCTTC.

This clonotype was counted once. One end of the junction fails to match germline, which may point to a read error. The chain has TRBV10-3 and TRBJ2-3; D is possibly TRBD2 (5 bases). The length of the CDR3 is 14 residues. CDR1 and CDR2 from the germline V gene are ENHRY and SYGVKD. The CDR3 DNA sequence: TGTGCCATCAGTAGATACTCTAGCACAGATACGCTGTATTTT. Amino acids: CAISRYSSTDTLYF.

This clonotype was counted a few times. V gene TRBV10-3 combines with J gene TRBJ1-1; D is undetermined. V shed 5 bases and J shed 6 bases, with 10 bases lying between them. The CDR3 is 12 residues long. CDR1 is ENHRY, CDR2 SYGVKD, per germline. CDR3 residues: CAISHELAEAFF. Here the CDR3 DNA reads TGTGCCATCAGTCACGAACTCGCTGAAGCTTTCTTT.

The V and J genes are TRBV4-1 and TRBJ2-7; D could derive from TRBD1 or TRBD2 (6 bases each). Looked up from germline, CDR1 is MGHRA and CDR2 is YSYEKL. Trimming pared 4 bases from V and 5 bases from J, leaving 21 bases between. This CDR3 has 16 amino acids. For the CDR3, the DNA is TGCGCCAGCAGCCCAGCGTCGGTTGGGGGGCTCCACGAGCAGTACTTC. This gives the protein CASSPASVGGLHEQYF.